This TCR beta chain is drawn from a study of blood T cell repertoires in COVID-19. On the study more broadly: Specimens from acute and convalescent COVID-19 originated in the United States, Italy and Spain. PBMCs, B-cell-depleted T cells, or T cells provided the cDNA or gDNA that made up the material.

Original handling: Cell counts per sample came from amplifying reference gene primers. Using immunoSEQ multiplex PCR, the repertoire was profiled, and TCRdb retains in-frame clones only, with some absent. Clonal size and the V and J genes are those of that table, whereas D and trimming came from the DNA. The data hold about 180,000 clones, with 86% observed a single time. This clone was observed once. This CDR3 region has 13 residues. V trimming: 8 bases; J trimming: 0 bases; junction bases outside the gene matches: 1. In germline, CDR1 is WSHSY, CDR2 SAAADI. The sample comprised peripheral blood. The sequence was collected from a middle-aged man with active or convalescent COVID-19. This sequence joins TRBV10-2 and TRBJ2-7, with TRBD2 matching over 10 bases. Here the CDR3 reads CASASGGSYEQYF. In DNA form, the CDR3 reads TGCGCCAGCGCTAGCGGGGGCTCCTACGAGCAGTACTTC.